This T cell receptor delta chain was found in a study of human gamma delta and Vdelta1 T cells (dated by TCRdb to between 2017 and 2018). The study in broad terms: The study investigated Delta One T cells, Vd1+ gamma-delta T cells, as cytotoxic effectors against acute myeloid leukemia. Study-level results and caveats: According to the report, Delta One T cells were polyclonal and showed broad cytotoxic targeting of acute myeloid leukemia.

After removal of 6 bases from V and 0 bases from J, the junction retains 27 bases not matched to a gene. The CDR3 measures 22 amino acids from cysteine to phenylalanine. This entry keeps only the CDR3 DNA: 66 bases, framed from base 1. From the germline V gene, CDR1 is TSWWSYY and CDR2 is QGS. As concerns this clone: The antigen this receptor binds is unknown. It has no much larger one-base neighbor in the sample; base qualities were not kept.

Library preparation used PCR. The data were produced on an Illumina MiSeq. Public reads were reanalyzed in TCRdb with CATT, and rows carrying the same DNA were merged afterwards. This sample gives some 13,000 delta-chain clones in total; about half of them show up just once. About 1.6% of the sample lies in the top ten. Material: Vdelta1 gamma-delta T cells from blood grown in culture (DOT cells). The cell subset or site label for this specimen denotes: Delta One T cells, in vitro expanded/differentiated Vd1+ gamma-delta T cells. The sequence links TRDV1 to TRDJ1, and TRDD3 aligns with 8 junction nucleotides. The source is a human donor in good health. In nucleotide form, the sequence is TGTGCTCTTGGTTGTATCATCACGAAGCTGGGGGACCCCGGAGCCAACACCGATAAACTCATCTTT. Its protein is CALGCIITKLGDPGANTDKLIF.